This paragraph reports one T cell receptor beta chain. Other DNA sequences of this sample code for an identical CDR3. Authors' methods: How many nucleated cells were present was estimated from reference gene primer amplification. Repertoires were generated with immunoSEQ multiplex PCR, while TCRdb's copy carries only in-frame clones and drops some. The V and J calls and clone size come from that table; D and trimming were worked out from the DNA. The sample lists about 92,000 clones; roughly nine tenths were seen once. The source of the sample is a study of blood T cell repertoires in COVID-19. Study-wide background: PBMCs, B-cell-depleted T cells, or T cells provided the cDNA or gDNA that made up the material.

The length of the CDR3 is 14 residues. V was clipped by 2 bases and J by 0 bases; unmatched bases: 0. Looked up from germline, CDR1 is KGHSH and CDR2 is LQKENI. The chain employs TRBV18 and TRBJ2-5; TRBD1 aligns across 7 bases. The sample comprised peripheral blood. The sequence derives from a human donor with active COVID-19. The donor label of this sample is uncertain. The CDR3, as DNA: TGTGCCAGCTCACCAGGGACAGACCAAGAGACCCAGTACTTC. Translated, it gives CASSPGTDQETQYF.